The 22 T cell receptor beta chains below were found in one sample sequenced in a study of T cell responses to AZD1222 COVID-19 vaccine. Sequencing used immunoSEQ multiplex PCR; TCRdb keeps in-frame clones, though not all of them. The sample has under 150,000 clones, around 91% seen once; the top ten hold roughly 1.4%. The specimen comprised peripheral blood, sampled 28 days after the second AZD1222 dose. All receptors come from an adult who received the AZD1222 COVID-19 vaccine.

This chain links TRBV19 with TRBJ2-7; either TRBD1 or TRBD2 may fit D (7 bases each). The CDR3 extends over 15 amino acids. Trimming pared 6 bases from V and 2 bases from J, leaving 17 bases between. CDR1 LNHDA and CDR2 SQIVND come from the germline V gene (reference sequence). CDR3 nucleotides: TGTGCCAGTAGGGACAGGACTAGAGGCACCTACGAGCAGTACTTC. Protein sequence: CASRDRTRGTYEQYF.

The V and J genes are TRBV10-2 and TRBJ2-1; the match to TRBD2 covers 16 bases. V trimming: 6 bases; J trimming: 5 bases; junction bases outside the gene matches: 1. The V gene's germline CDR1 is WSHSY and CDR2 SAAADI. The CDR3 contains 15 residues. Written as DNA, the CDR3 is TGCGCCAGCAGGGGGACTAGCGGGAGGGACAATGAGCAGTTCTTC. Amino acid sequence: CASRGTSGRDNEQFF.

The chain uses TRBV28 and TRBJ2-7, with D possibly matching TRBD1 (6 bases). There are 13 residues in the CDR3. Germline loops: CDR1 MDHEN, CDR2 SYDVKM. The V end lost 6 bases, the J end lost 3 bases, and 12 bases lay between the germline ends. DNA of the CDR3: TGTGCCAGCAGGACCGGACAGAGCTACGAGCAGTACTTC. This encodes CASRTGQSYEQYF.

This chain uses TRBV4-2 with TRBJ2-1; 12 bases align to TRBD2. Per germline, CDR1 LGHNA and CDR2 YNFKEQ. The trim removed 0 bases at V and 4 bases at J, leaving 1 base unmatched. The CDR3 is 16 amino acids. DNA of the CDR3: TGTGCCAGCAGCCAAGACGGGACTAGCGGGTACAATGAGCAGTTCTTC. Amino acids: CASSQDGTSGYNEQFF.

The chain combines TRBV27 with TRBJ1-2; D not certain. This CDR3 comprises 16 residues. Germline lookup yields CDR1 MNHEY and CDR2 SMNVEV (reference sequence). V was shortened by 4 bases and J by 1 base, with 16 bases between the two germline ends. The CDR3 nucleotides are TGTGCCAGCAGTTCGGACGGTTCCCAAAATAACTATGGCTACACCTTC. Its protein product is CASSSDGSQNNYGYTF.

The chain joins TRBV30 to TRBJ1-1; tentative D call: TRBD1 (5 bases). The CDR3 is 15 residues long. The germline gives CDR1 GTSNPN, CDR2 SVGIG (reference sequence). V was pared by 3 bases and J by 1 base, with 15 bases between. CDR3 in DNA: TGTGCCTGGAGCGGTCGGGACTCTTGGAACACTGAAGCTTTCTTT. This encodes CAWSGRDSWNTEAFF.

The chain couples TRBV6-1 to TRBJ2-2; tentatively, D is TRBD1 (6 bases). This CDR3 comprises 16 residues. Trimming stripped 2 bases from V and 3 bases from J, with 13 bases between. Germline V lookup: CDR1 MNHNS, CDR2 SASEGT. This chain's CDR3 is CASSERGQSYTGELFF. CDR3 nucleotide sequence: TGTGCCAGCAGTGAAAGAGGACAGTCCTACACCGGGGAGCTGTTTTTT.

In this sample, this clone turned up a few times. This sequence joins TRBV28 and TRBJ1-5, with D possibly TRBD1 on 6 matching bases. CDR1 and CDR2 (germline): MDHEN, SYDVKM. Trimming stripped 8 bases from V and 7 bases from J, with 15 bases between. This CDR3 region has 13 residues. DNA of the CDR3: TGTGCCAGCTACTTGGGCAGGGGACAGCCCCAGCATTTT. Its translation is CASYLGRGQPQHF. The full variable domain, completed using reference TRBV28 and TRBJ1-5, is DVKVTQSSRYLVKRTGEKVFLECVQDMDHENMFWYRQDPGLGLRLIYFSYDVKMKEKGDIPEGYSVSREKKERFSLILESASTNQTSMYLCASYLGRGQPQHFGDGTRLSIL.

The chain joins TRBV18 to TRBJ1-1, with 8 bases identical to TRBD1. J lost 4 bases, V lost 5 bases, and 12 bases had no gene match. The CDR3 has 16 amino acids. CDR1 is KGHSH and CDR2 is LQKENI in the germline V gene. Written as DNA, the CDR3 is TGTGCCAGCTCATCAGACCGGGACAGGATCGGCACTGAAGCTTTCTTT. This translates into CASSSDRDRIGTEAFF.

The chain couples TRBV3-1 (or the pseudogene TRBV3-2) to TRBJ2-5, with TRBD2 identical over 9 bases. Losses at the gene ends were 0 bases for V and 5 bases for J; bases not matched to a gene: 7. Looked up from germline, CDR1 is LGHDT and CDR2 is YNNKEL (reference sequence). The CDR3 has 16 residues. DNA of the CDR3: TGTGCCAGCAGCCAAGACATCGTAGCGGGAGAGGAGACCCAGTACTTC. Translation: CASSQDIVAGEETQYF.

This clone showed up just once. The V call is TRBV5-1, the J call TRBJ2-7; 12 bases align to TRBD2. CDR3 size: 15 residues. V dropped 4 bases and J dropped 7; count of bases not matched to a gene: 9. The germline V gene has CDR1 SGHRS and CDR2 YFSETQ. CDR3 in amino acids: CASSPRLAGVREQYF. DNA for the CDR3: TGCGCCAGCAGCCCCCGACTAGCGGGGGTCAGGGAGCAGTACTTC.

The chain carries TRBV28 and TRBJ2-3, with D perhaps TRBD2 (6 bases). With 6 bases removed from V and 0 bases from J, the gap between germline ends came to 22 bases. The CDR3 spans 18 residues. The germline CDR1 and CDR2 sequences are MDHEN and SYDVKM. CDR3 region: CASSPRKHSGTSTDTQYF. The CDR3 nucleotides read TGTGCCAGCAGCCCACGAAAACATAGCGGAACTAGCACAGATACGCAGTATTTT.

The chain couples TRBV5-1 to TRBJ1-4; D ambiguous. Germline CDR1 is SGHRS and CDR2 is YFSETQ. This CDR3 has 13 amino acids. V dropped 0 bases and J dropped 8 bases, with 8 bases sitting between them. The CDR3 DNA sequence: TGCGCCAGCAGCTTGGATTGGGCAGAAAAACTGTTTTTT. Its protein product is CASSLDWAEKLFF.

V is TRBV7-9 and J is TRBJ2-3; 8 bases agree with TRBD2. Germline-derived CDR1 and CDR2 are SEHNR and FQNEAQ (reference sequence). V was pared by 5 bases and J by 4 bases, with 11 bases of the junction left unmatched. This CDR3 spans 16 amino acids. The CDR3 region is CASSDVSGMGADTQYF. The DNA of the CDR3 is TGTGCCAGCAGCGACGTTAGCGGGATGGGGGCAGATACGCAGTATTTT.

This clone was detected only once. CDR3 in DNA: TGTGCCAGCAGTACCCGACAGGGCGAGGCAGATACGCAGTATTTT. Its protein product is CASSTRQGEADTQYF. The chain links TRBV6-5 to TRBJ2-3; 7 positions match TRBD1. Losses at the gene ends were 5 bases for V and 4 bases for J; bases not matched to a gene: 9. The V gene's germline CDR1 is MNHEY and CDR2 SVGAGI. The CDR3 totals 15 residues.

The rearrangement uses TRBV7-9 and TRBJ1-2, with 7 positions matching TRBD1. CDR3 length equals 17 residues. Germline CDR1 and CDR2: SEHNR and FQNEAQ (reference sequence). V lost 5 bases, J lost 0 bases, and 12 bases stayed unmatched. CDR3: CASSGRTGTQSNYGYTF. CDR3 coding DNA: TGTGCCAGCAGCGGACGGACAGGCACTCAATCTAACTATGGCTACACCTTC.

The rearrangement uses TRBV27 and TRBJ2-1; possible D gene TRBD2, 5 bases. The germline V gene encodes CDR1 MNHEY and CDR2 SMNVEV (reference sequence). The CDR3 runs to 18 residues. Between the trimmed V and J ends, which lost 7 bases and 0 bases, there was a span of 22 bases. DNA for the CDR3: TGTGCCAGCATCGCCTGGCAGCGGCCCAGAAGCTCCTACAATGAGCAGTTCTTC. Protein: CASIAWQRPRSSYNEQFF.

The chain carries TRBV3-1 (or the pseudogene TRBV3-2) and TRBJ2-1; 14 bases agree with TRBD2. The germline gives CDR1 LGHDT, CDR2 YNNKEL (reference sequence). The CDR3 contains 17 residues. V trimming: 3 bases; J trimming: 7 bases; junction bases outside the gene matches: 8. CDR3 loop: CASSQTTGTSGSNEQFF. CDR3 nucleotide sequence: TGTGCCAGCAGCCAGACGACAGGGACTAGCGGGAGTAATGAGCAGTTCTTC.

As to this clone: One junction end disagrees with the germline gene, perhaps due to a read error. The V and J genes are TRBV18 and TRBJ2-7, with unresolved D. The CDR3 sequence is 12 residues long. Germline CDR1 is KGHSH and CDR2 is LQKENI. The CDR3 loop is CASTPKSNEQYF. Written as DNA, the CDR3 is TGTGCCAGCACACCTAAGTCCAACGAGCAGTACTTC.

This chain joins TRBV4-2 and TRBJ2-2, with TRBD2 matching over 15 bases. CDR3 length: 18 amino acids. Losses at the gene ends were 1 base for V and 5 bases for J; bases not matched to a gene: 5. Germline CDR1 and CDR2: LGHNA and YNFKEQ. As DNA, the CDR3 is TGTGCCAGCAGCCAAGGGACTAGCGGGAGGGCCGGGACCGGGGAGCTGTTTTTT. Protein sequence: CASSQGTSGRAGTGELFF.

This clone was detected a few times. This chain uses TRBV3-1 (or the pseudogene TRBV3-2) with TRBJ2-7; 8 nucleotides line up with TRBD2. Germline V lookup: CDR1 LGHDT, CDR2 YNNKEL (reference sequence). Germline trimming cut 0 bases from V and 2 bases from J; bases unmatched to any gene: 3. This CDR3 spans 15 amino acids. The CDR3 sequence is CASSQDILAAYEQYF. The CDR3 DNA reads as TGTGCCAGCAGCCAAGATATACTAGCGGCCTACGAGCAGTACTTC.

This clone was observed once. The V and J genes are TRBV9 and TRBJ2-2; possibly TRBD1 for D (5 bases). CDR1 is SGDLS, CDR2 YYNGEE, per germline. CDR3 length equals 13 residues. The ends were cut back, 7 bases at V and 4 bases at J, with 11 bases in the middle. CDR3 sequence reads: CASRSGPTGELFF. In nucleotides, the CDR3 is TGTGCCAGCCGGTCAGGGCCCACCGGGGAGCTGTTTTTT.